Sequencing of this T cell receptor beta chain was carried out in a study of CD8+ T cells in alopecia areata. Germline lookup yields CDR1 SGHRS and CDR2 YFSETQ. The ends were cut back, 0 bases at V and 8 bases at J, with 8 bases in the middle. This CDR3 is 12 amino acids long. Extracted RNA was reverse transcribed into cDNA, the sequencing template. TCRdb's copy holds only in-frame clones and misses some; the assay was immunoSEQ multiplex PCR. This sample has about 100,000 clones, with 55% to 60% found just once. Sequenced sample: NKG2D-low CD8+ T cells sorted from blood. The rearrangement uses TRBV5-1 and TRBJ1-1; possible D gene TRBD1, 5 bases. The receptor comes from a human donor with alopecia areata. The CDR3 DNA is TGCGCCAGCAGCTTGGTGGGACGCGAAGCTTTCTTT. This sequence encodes CASSLVGREAFF.